The 15 T cell receptor beta chains in this list originate from one sample, sequenced in a study of T cell changes during pregnancy in multiple sclerosis. Generated by immunoSEQ multiplex PCR, the TCRdb table keeps only in-frame clones and is missing some. This table has approximately 44,000 clones, 70% to 90% appearing once. Material: CD4+ T cells from peripheral blood mononuclear cells, obtained in the first trimester of pregnancy. The receptors here all came from a female donor with multiple sclerosis, enrolled in a pregnancy study.

The chain combines TRBV12-5 with TRBJ2-1; 8 nucleotides align to TRBD2. This CDR3 contains 16 residues. CDR1 LGHNT and CDR2 FRNRAP come from the germline V gene. V shed 2 bases, J shed 4 bases, and the junction held 7 bases outside the gene matches. This chain's CDR3 is CASGLYKTSAYNEQFF. The CDR3, as DNA: TGTGCTAGTGGTTTGTACAAGACTAGCGCATACAATGAGCAGTTCTTC.

The V gene is TRBV28, the J gene TRBJ1-5; weak D call: TRBD1 (6 bases). Germline CDR1 is MDHEN and CDR2 is SYDVKM. CDR3 length: 13 residues. Trimming took off 7 bases at V and 7 bases at J, with 14 bases between the two ends. The CDR3 loop reads CASTGEGGQPQHF. CDR3 nucleotide sequence: TGTGCCAGCACTGGGGAGGGGGGACAGCCCCAGCATTTT. The whole variable domain, filled in from reference TRBV28 and TRBJ1-5, reads DVKVTQSSRYLVKRTGEKVFLECVQDMDHENMFWYRQDPGLGLRLIYFSYDVKMKEKGDIPEGYSVSREKKERFSLILESASTNQTSMYLCASTGEGGQPQHFGDGTRLSIL.

The chain has TRBV11-1 and TRBJ1-2; TRBD1 is a possible D gene (5 bases). Germline CDR1 reads SGHAT; CDR2 reads FQDESV (reference sequence). This CDR3 contains 16 residues. V gave up 4 bases and J gave up 3 bases, with 18 bases separating them. CDR3 in DNA: TGTGCCAGCAGCTCCCGGATGAGTCAGGGTGACTATGGCTACACCTTC. The encoded protein is CASSSRMSQGDYGYTF.

V is TRBV2 and J is TRBJ1-1; D ambiguous. The CDR3 runs 11 residues. Germline V lookup: CDR1 SNHLY, CDR2 FYNNEI. V lost 11 bases and J lost 4, with 11 bases in between. The CDR3, as DNA: TGTGCCGGGCGAGTGGCCACTGAAGCTTTCTTT. Encoded protein: CAGRVATEAFF.

The V gene is TRBV19, the J gene TRBJ2-1; possibly TRBD2 for D (6 bases). The CDR3 covers 15 residues. Trimming took 0 bases from V and 7 from J, leaving 13 bases between them. Germline loops: CDR1 LNHDA, CDR2 SQIVND (reference sequence). The CDR3 sequence: CASSIEEGGKNEQFF. The CDR3 DNA follows: TGTGCCAGTAGTATAGAGGAGGGCGGGAAGAATGAGCAGTTCTTC.

This sequence joins TRBV5-4 and TRBJ2-7; D may be TRBD2 (5 bases). The CDR3 contains 15 residues. Trimming cost V 4 bases and J 0 bases, with 14 bases left between them. Germline V gene lookup returns CDR1 SGHNT and CDR2 YYREEE (reference sequence). The CDR3 sequence is CASSRGGSSSYEQYF. The CDR3 DNA reads as TGTGCCAGCAGCCGAGGCGGGTCGAGCTCCTACGAGCAGTACTTC.

This chain joins TRBV7-3 and TRBJ2-2, with D tentatively TRBD1 (6 bases). Germline V gives CDR1 SGHTA, CDR2 FQGTGA. Trimming left V 5 bases short and J 1 base short, with 17 bases between. CDR3 length: 17 residues. CDR3 sequence: CASSVRGGSGNTGELFF. For the CDR3, the DNA is TGTGCCAGCAGCGTCAGGGGTGGGAGTGGGAACACCGGGGAGCTGTTTTTT.

J is TRBJ2-3 and V is TRBV30, with 8 nucleotides matching TRBD1. V shed 5 bases and J 0 bases; nucleotides not matched to a gene: 4. Germline loops: CDR1 GTSNPN, CDR2 SVGIG (reference sequence). The CDR3 contains 14 residues. Here the CDR3 DNA reads TGTGCCTGGGGACAGGGAAGGAGCACAGATACGCAGTATTTT. This codes for CAWGQGRSTDTQYF.

The chain has TRBV15 and TRBJ2-5; 10 bases line up with TRBD1. CDR1 LNHNV and CDR2 YYDKDF come from the germline V gene (reference sequence). J lost 3 bases, V lost 5 bases, and 9 bases had no gene match. The CDR3 covers 16 residues. This CDR3 is CATSAPPGTGEETQYF. DNA for the CDR3: TGTGCCACCAGCGCTCCCCCCGGGACAGGGGAAGAGACCCAGTACTTC.

Only one count was recorded for this clone. The V call is TRBV7-2, the J call TRBJ1-5; tentatively, D is TRBD1 (6 bases). The V gene's germline CDR1 is SGHTA and CDR2 FQGNSA. This CDR3 has 14 amino acids. Trimming took 5 bases from V and 2 from J, leaving 10 bases between them. CDR3 amino acids: CASSGNRGNQPQHF. The CDR3 nucleotides read TGTGCCAGCAGCGGTAACAGGGGCAATCAGCCCCAGCATTTT.

V and J are TRBV9 and TRBJ2-7; 9 bases map to TRBD1. Germline lookup yields CDR1 SGDLS and CDR2 YYNGEE. This CDR3 has 15 residues. Trimming took 0 bases from V and 5 from J; bases not matched to a gene: 6. CDR3 residues: CASSVGGQGDDEQYF. The CDR3 bases are TGTGCCAGCAGCGTAGGGGGACAGGGTGACGACGAGCAGTACTTC.

This chain connects TRBV27 to TRBJ1-3, with a tentative D call TRBD1 (5 bases). The CDR3 runs to 17 residues. Germline lookup yields CDR1 MNHEY and CDR2 SMNVEV (reference sequence). V dropped 4 bases and J dropped 0 bases, with 16 bases sitting between them. The CDR3 DNA reads as TGTGCCAGCAGTTCGGGGGAGGGTCCCCACTCTGGAAACACCATATATTTT. The encoded protein is CASSSGEGPHSGNTIYF.

V is TRBV5-1 and J is TRBJ2-5, with D perhaps matching TRBD1 (5 bases). V was cut by 4 bases and J by 5 bases, with 15 bases left in between. The CDR3 has 14 amino acids. CDR1 and CDR2 (germline): SGHRS, YFSETQ. The CDR3 reads CASSHQGNVETQYF. The CDR3 region has the DNA TGCGCCAGCAGCCATCAGGGCAACGTCGAGACCCAGTACTTC.

J is TRBJ2-2 and V is TRBV5-4; TRBD1 matches 9 bases. Germline V gene sequence: CDR1 SGHNT, CDR2 YYREEE (reference sequence). With V trimmed by 3 bases and J by 1 base, 1 base remained unmatched. This CDR3 contains 15 residues. CDR3 region: CASSWGQGNTGELFF. In DNA form, the CDR3 reads TGTGCCAGCAGCTGGGGACAGGGGAACACCGGGGAGCTGTTTTTT.

The J gene is TRBJ2-3, the V gene TRBV11-2; no clear D. The CDR3 covers 12 residues. The germline CDR1 and CDR2 sequences are SGHAT and FQNNGV. The germline V and J ends were trimmed by 1 base and 9 bases, with 8 bases remaining between them. CDR3: CASSLVAGTQYF. The CDR3 nucleotides read TGTGCCAGCAGCTTAGTAGCTGGAACGCAGTATTTT.